The clone carrying this T cell receptor beta chain showed up just a few times. The antigen is unknown. TCRdb re-analysed the reads in MiXCR, keeping a single row per CDR3 protein. There are around 77,000 distinct CDR3 sequences in the sample; 20% occur only once, and roughly two thirds lies in the top ten. These data come from a study of T cell repertoires in cytomegalovirus infection. Background on the study: Recently identified HLA-C-restricted CMV epitopes were among the peptides used. Indications came from public TCR beta signatures; they pointed to CMV infection and to a matching HLA type.

CDR3 length: 15 amino acids. The V gene's germline CDR1 is MNHNY and CDR2 SVGAGI (reference sequence). J gave up 3 bases and V 5 bases, and 3 bases lay outside the gene matches. This rearrangement joins TRBV6-6 to TRBJ1-6; 8 positions match TRBD1. The sequence was collected from a human donor in good health (CMV status not recorded). Some clones in this sample may be carry-over from other donors' samples. The sequencing here drew on CD8+ T cells from cultured PBMCs, taken from culture after CMV antigen stimulation. The CDR3 reads CASSPGQGYNSPLHF. The CDR3 DNA reads TGTGCCAGCAGTCCCGGACAGGGCTATAATTCACCCCTCCACTTT.